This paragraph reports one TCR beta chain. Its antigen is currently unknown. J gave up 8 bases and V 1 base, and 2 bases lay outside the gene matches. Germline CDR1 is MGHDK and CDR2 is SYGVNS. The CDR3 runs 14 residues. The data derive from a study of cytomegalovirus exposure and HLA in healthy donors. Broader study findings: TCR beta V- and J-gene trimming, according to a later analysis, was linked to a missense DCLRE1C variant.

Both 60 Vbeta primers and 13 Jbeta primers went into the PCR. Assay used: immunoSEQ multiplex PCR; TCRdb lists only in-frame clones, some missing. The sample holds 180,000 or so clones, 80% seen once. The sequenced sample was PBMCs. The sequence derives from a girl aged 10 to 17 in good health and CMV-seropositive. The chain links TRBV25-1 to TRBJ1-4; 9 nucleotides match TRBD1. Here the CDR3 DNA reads TGTGCCAGCAGTGAATTCACAGGGGGCGAAAAACTGTTTTTT. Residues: CASSEFTGGEKLFF.